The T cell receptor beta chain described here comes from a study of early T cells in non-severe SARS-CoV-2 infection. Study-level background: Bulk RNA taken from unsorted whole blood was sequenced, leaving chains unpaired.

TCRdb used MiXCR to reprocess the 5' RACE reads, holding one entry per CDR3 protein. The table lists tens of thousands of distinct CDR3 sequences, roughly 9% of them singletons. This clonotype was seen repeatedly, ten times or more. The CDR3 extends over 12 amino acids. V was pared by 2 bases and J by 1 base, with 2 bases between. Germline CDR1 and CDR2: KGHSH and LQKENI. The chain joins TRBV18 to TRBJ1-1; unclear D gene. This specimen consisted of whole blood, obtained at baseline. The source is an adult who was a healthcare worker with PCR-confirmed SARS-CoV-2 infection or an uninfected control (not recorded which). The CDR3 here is CASSPGNTEAFF. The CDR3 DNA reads TGTGCCAGCTCACCAGGGAACACTGAAGCTTTCTTT.